This T cell receptor beta chain came from a study of T cell responses to AZD1222 COVID-19 vaccine. At the level of the study: Samples with a second dose at about 4 or about 12 weeks were pooled together.

The germline V gene has CDR1 ENHRY and CDR2 SYGVKD. This CDR3 is 16 amino acids long. Losses at the gene ends were 6 bases for V and 7 bases for J; bases not matched to a gene: 12. Using immunoSEQ multiplex PCR, the repertoire was profiled, and TCRdb retains in-frame clones only, with some absent. Of some 170,000 clones in the sample, roughly 89% are singletons; the top ten hold approximately 1.8%. Points on this clone: Its antigen is not known.

Study outcomes and limitations: Without day 14 samples, only post-peak T cell repertoires were studied. Regions 160-218 and 743-854 held dominance among vaccine-associated CD4 TCRs, which spanned spike. It was only a handful of AZD1222 recipients who were seropositive at baseline.

The rearrangement joins TRBV10-3 to TRBJ2-1, with 10 bases matching TRBD2. The receptor was derived from an adult in good health. Sequenced material: peripheral blood, taken on day 0 of AZD1222 vaccination. The CDR3 loop is CAISETGTSAGNEQFF. Written as DNA, the CDR3 is TGTGCCATCAGCGAGACCGGGACTAGCGCGGGTAATGAGCAGTTCTTC.